These 21 T cell receptor beta chains were all obtained from the same sample, sequenced in a study of cytomegalovirus exposure and HLA in healthy donors. The PCR ran on 60 Vbeta and 13 Jbeta primers. Assay used: immunoSEQ multiplex PCR; TCRdb lists only in-frame clones, some missing. This sample carries approximately 260,000 clones, around 90% of them seen once, and the ten largest clones take 1.7%. Specimen: PBMCs. The receptors shown here come from a girl under 10 years old in good health and CMV-seronegative.

This clone was observed a single time. This chain connects TRBV7-9 to TRBJ1-4; 8 nucleotides align to TRBD1. This CDR3 spans 14 amino acids. The germline CDR1 and CDR2 sequences are SEHNR and FQNEAQ (reference sequence). The V and J ends lost 4 bases and 8 bases, in that order; junction bases with no gene match: 6. CDR3 DNA: TGTGCCAGCAGCTCCGGACAGGGCTACGAAAAACTGTTTTTT. Translation gives CASSSGQGYEKLFF. The complete variable domain, with remaining parts taken from reference TRBV7-9 and TRBJ1-4, reads DTGVSQNPRHKITKRGQNVTFRCDPISEHNRLYWYRQTLGQGPEFLTYFQNEAQLEKSRLLSDRFSAERPKGSFSTLEIQRTEQGDSAMYLCASSSGQGYEKLFFGSGTQLSVL.

The chain uses TRBV11-2 and TRBJ1-1; D may be TRBD1 (5 bases). The germline V and J ends were trimmed by 4 bases and 1 base, with 13 bases remaining between them. This CDR3 comprises 15 residues. Germline V lookup: CDR1 SGHAT, CDR2 FQNNGV. The DNA of the CDR3 is TGTGCCAGCAGCTACGGGGGGGGAGCGAACACTGAAGCTTTCTTT. Its protein product is CASSYGGGANTEAFF.

The rearrangement uses TRBV30 and TRBJ1-5; D gene unclear. Trimming left V 2 bases short and J 2 bases short, with 4 bases between. CDR1 is GTSNPN, CDR2 SVGIG, per germline (reference sequence). The length of the CDR3 is 12 residues. CDR3 loop: CAWSRGNQPQHF. The CDR3, as DNA: TGTGCCTGGAGTCGAGGCAATCAGCCCCAGCATTTT.

CDR3 sequence (DNA): TGTGCCAGCATACAGGAGTCAAACACTGAAGCTTTCTTT. Translated, it gives CASIQESNTEAFF. This rearrangement joins TRBV2 to TRBJ1-1, with D tentatively TRBD1 (5 bases). The CDR3 is 13 residues long. Trimming took 7 bases from V and 2 from J, leaving 11 bases between them. Germline assignment: CDR1 SNHLY and CDR2 FYNNEI.

The chain uses TRBV6-5 and TRBJ1-2; D is possibly TRBD1 (5 bases). This CDR3 has 13 residues. V lost 7 bases to trimming and J lost 8 bases, with 17 bases between them. CDR1 and CDR2 from the germline V gene are MNHEY and SVGAGI. CDR3 sequence reads: CASKLGGLGGYTF. The CDR3 region has the DNA TGTGCCAGCAAGTTGGGGGGTTTAGGGGGCTACACCTTC.

The V call is TRBV9, the J call TRBJ1-3, with D hard to call. CDR3 length: 14 residues. Germline loops: CDR1 SGDLS, CDR2 YYNGEE. Trimming pared 3 bases from V and 0 bases from J, leaving 7 bases between. The chain's CDR3 is CASSGGSSGNTIYF. CDR3 in DNA: TGTGCCAGCAGCGGCGGAAGCTCTGGAAACACCATATATTTT.

V usage is TRBV19 and J usage is TRBJ2-1; D is unclear. Germline CDR1 and CDR2: LNHDA and SQIVND (reference sequence). The V gene lost 8 bases and the J gene lost 9 bases, with 20 bases spanning the gap. This CDR3 contains 14 residues. The CDR3 loop is CASGRLASFPEQFF. The CDR3 DNA reads as TGTGCCAGTGGTCGGTTAGCATCCTTCCCTGAGCAGTTCTTC.

The chain combines TRBV27 with TRBJ2-2, with 7 bases identical to TRBD2. The CDR3 has 15 residues. The germline V gene has CDR1 MNHEY and CDR2 SMNVEV (reference sequence). V dropped 4 bases and J dropped 1; count of bases not matched to a gene: 3. The DNA for the CDR3 is TGTGCCAGCAGTTCTTTAGCGGGGAACACCGGGGAGCTGTTTTTT. Its translation: CASSSLAGNTGELFF.

In DNA, the CDR3 is TGTGCCATCAAAACCGGGACTCTTAACTATGGCTACACCTTC. Its protein product is CAIKTGTLNYGYTF. The V gene is TRBV10-3, the J gene TRBJ1-2, with D possibly matching TRBD1 (5 bases). This CDR3 has 14 residues. Germline V gene sequence: CDR1 ENHRY, CDR2 SYGVKD. The germline V and J ends were trimmed by 7 bases and 1 base, with 13 bases remaining between them.

This rearrangement joins TRBV29-1 to TRBJ1-1; tentatively, D is TRBD1 (5 bases). Germline V gene data show CDR1 as SQVTM and CDR2 as ANQGSEA. The V end lost 2 bases, the J end lost 4 bases, and 17 bases lay between the germline ends. The CDR3 totals 15 residues. CDR3 nucleotide sequence: TGCAGCGTTGAATCGGTATCCAGGGCTGGCACTGAAGCTTTCTTT. The encoded protein is CSVESVSRAGTEAFF.

This chain links TRBV5-1 with TRBJ2-3, with 9 bases that match TRBD1. Germline trimming cut 3 bases from V and 6 bases from J; bases unmatched to any gene: 5. Germline-derived CDR1 and CDR2 are SGHRS and YFSETQ. The CDR3 has 14 amino acids. CDR3 region: CASSYMTGGDTQYF. Written as DNA, the CDR3 is TGCGCCAGCAGCTACATGACAGGGGGGGATACGCAGTATTTT.

The CDR3 loop is CAISRGTGDYGYTF. In DNA form, the CDR3 reads TGTGCCATCAGTCGTGGGACAGGAGACTATGGCTACACCTTC. The rearrangement links TRBV10-3 to TRBJ1-2, with 8 bases that match TRBD1. The J segment lost 3 bases and the V segment lost 5 bases, leaving 5 bases of the junction unmatched. The CDR3 extends over 14 amino acids. From germline, CDR1 is ENHRY and CDR2 SYGVKD.

The V call is TRBV9, the J call TRBJ1-6; a weak D match, TRBD1 (5 bases). Germline loops: CDR1 SGDLS, CDR2 YYNGEE. Trimming pared 4 bases from V and 0 bases from J, leaving 14 bases between. The CDR3 is made up of 17 amino acids. The CDR3 protein is CASSLTGVVSYNSPLHF. The CDR3 DNA follows: TGTGCCAGCAGCTTGACGGGGGTGGTCTCCTATAATTCACCCCTCCACTTT. Combining the CDR3 with reference TRBV9 and TRBJ1-6 gives the whole variable domain DSGVTQTPKHLITATGQRVTLRCSPRSGDLSVYWYQQSLDQGLQFLIQYYNGEERAKGNILERFSAQQFPDLHSELNLSSLELGDSALYFCASSLTGVVSYNSPLHFGNGTRLTVT.

The J gene is TRBJ2-1, the V gene TRBV11-1; TRBD2 matches at 9 bases. The trim removed 5 bases at V and 7 bases at J, leaving 9 bases unmatched. The CDR3 has 15 amino acids. Germline CDR1 reads SGHAT; CDR2 reads FQDESV (reference sequence). CDR3 nucleotide sequence: TGTGCCAGCAGCCGGAGGCGGGAGGGCCGGAATGAGCAGTTCTTC. This sequence encodes CASSRRREGRNEQFF.

The chain combines TRBV4-1 with TRBJ2-7; TRBD2 matches at 11 bases. After removal of 4 bases from V and 9 bases from J, the junction contained 11 bases not matched to a gene. The germline gives CDR1 MGHRA, CDR2 YSYEKL. The CDR3 has 15 residues. The CDR3 reads CASSPGTSGLDGQYF. CDR3 sequence (DNA): TGCGCCAGCAGCCCCGGGACTAGCGGACTAGATGGGCAGTACTTC.

Worth noting for this clone: This sample includes further DNA sequences coding for the same CDR3. DNA for the CDR3: TGTGCCAGCAATAATCCGGGACTAGCATTTCACGAGCAGTACTTC. This encodes CASNNPGLAFHEQYF. The chain has TRBV2 and TRBJ2-7; 9 bases fit TRBD2. The germline gives CDR1 SNHLY, CDR2 FYNNEI. The CDR3 is made up of 15 amino acids. After removal of 7 bases from V and 5 bases from J, the junction contained 12 bases not matched to a gene.

The rearrangement joins TRBV5-1 to TRBJ2-5; 11 bases map to TRBD2. The V gene's germline CDR1 is SGHRS and CDR2 YFSETQ. This CDR3 has 16 residues. The ends lost 1 base at V and 2 bases at J; junction bases unmatched: 4. The CDR3 coding sequence is TGCGCCAGCAGCTTGAGGGCTAGCGGGGGGCAAGAGACCCAGTACTTC. Translation gives CASSLRASGGQETQYF.

This rearrangement joins TRBV14 to TRBJ1-1; no definite D call. This CDR3 is 13 amino acids long. Germline V gene lookup returns CDR1 SGHDN and CDR2 FVKESK. V was cut by 7 bases and J by 3 bases, with 12 bases left in between. The CDR3 DNA follows: TGTGCCAGCAATAAAGTAGAACACACTGAAGCTTTCTTT. Amino acids: CASNKVEHTEAFF. Looking up the rest from reference TRBV14 and TRBJ1-1 gives the full variable domain: EAGVTQFPSHSVIEKGQTVTLRCDPISGHDNLYWYRRVMGKEIKFLLHFVKESKQDESGMPNNRFLAERTGGTYSTLKVQPAELEDSGVYFCASNKVEHTEAFFGQGTRLTVV.

The J gene is TRBJ1-1, the V gene TRBV29-1; 9 bases align to TRBD1. The CDR3 has 12 residues. Trimming cost V 7 bases and J 5 bases; bases outside gene matches: 5. Germline lookup yields CDR1 SQVTM and CDR2 ANQGSEA. In DNA, the CDR3 is TGCAGCGGGGGGGACAGGGCGACTGAAGCTTTCTTT. This encodes CSGGDRATEAFF.

CDR3 residues: CASGRDRGEPQHF. CDR3 nucleotides: TGTGCCAGCGGCCGAGACAGGGGGGAGCCCCAGCATTTT. The chain recombines TRBV28 with TRBJ1-5, with TRBD1 identical over 9 bases. CDR3 length: 13 amino acids. CDR1 and CDR2 from the germline V gene are MDHEN and SYDVKM. The V gene end was trimmed by 8 bases and the J gene end by 8 bases; junction bases not matched to a gene: 7.

The chain recombines TRBV7-2 with TRBJ2-1; TRBD1 matches 9 bases. CDR3 length: 18 amino acids. J was trimmed by 2 bases and V by 2 bases; bases with no gene match: 10. Germline CDR1 is SGHTA and CDR2 is FQGNSA. The CDR3 spells CASSLIGQDRGTYNEQFF. In nucleotides, the CDR3 is TGTGCCAGCAGCTTAATAGGCCAGGACAGGGGAACCTACAATGAGCAGTTCTTC.